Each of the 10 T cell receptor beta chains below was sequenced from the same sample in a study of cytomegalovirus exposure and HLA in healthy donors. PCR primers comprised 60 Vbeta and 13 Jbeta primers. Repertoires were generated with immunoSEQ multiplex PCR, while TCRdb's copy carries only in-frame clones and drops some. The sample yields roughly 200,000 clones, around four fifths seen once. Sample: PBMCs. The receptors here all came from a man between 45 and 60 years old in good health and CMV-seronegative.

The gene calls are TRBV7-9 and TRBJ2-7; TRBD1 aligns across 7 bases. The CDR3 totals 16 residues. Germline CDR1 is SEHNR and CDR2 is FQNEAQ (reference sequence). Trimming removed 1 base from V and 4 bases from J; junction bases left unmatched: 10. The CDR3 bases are TGTGCCAGCAGCTTAGACGGGACAGAGCTGCCTTACGAGCAGTACTTC. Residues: CASSLDGTELPYEQYF.

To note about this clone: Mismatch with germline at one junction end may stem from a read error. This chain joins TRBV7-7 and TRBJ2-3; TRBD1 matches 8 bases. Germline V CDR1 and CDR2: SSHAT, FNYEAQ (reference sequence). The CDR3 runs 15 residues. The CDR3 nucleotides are TGTGCTAGCAGCTCAACGACAGGGGGCACAGATACGCAGTATTTT. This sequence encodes CASSSTTGGTDTQYF.

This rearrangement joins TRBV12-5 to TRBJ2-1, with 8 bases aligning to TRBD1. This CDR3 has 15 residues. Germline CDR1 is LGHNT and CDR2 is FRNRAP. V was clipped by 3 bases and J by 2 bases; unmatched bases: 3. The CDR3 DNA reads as TGTGCTAGTGGTTTTGAGACAGGGGCCTACAATGAGCAGTTCTTC. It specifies CASGFETGAYNEQFF.

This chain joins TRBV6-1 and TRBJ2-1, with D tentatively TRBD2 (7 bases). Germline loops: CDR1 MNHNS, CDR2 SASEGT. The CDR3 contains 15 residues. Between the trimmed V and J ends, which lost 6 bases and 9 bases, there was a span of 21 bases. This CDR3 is CASSLGGGLSSEQFF. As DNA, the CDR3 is TGTGCCAGCAGCCTTGGGGGGGGGCTAAGTAGTGAGCAGTTCTTC.

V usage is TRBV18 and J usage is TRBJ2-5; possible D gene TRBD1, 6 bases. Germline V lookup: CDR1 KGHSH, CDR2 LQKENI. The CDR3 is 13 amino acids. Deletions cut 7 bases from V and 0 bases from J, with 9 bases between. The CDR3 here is CASLAGDQETQYF. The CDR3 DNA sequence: TGTGCCAGCTTAGCAGGGGACCAAGAGACCCAGTACTTC.

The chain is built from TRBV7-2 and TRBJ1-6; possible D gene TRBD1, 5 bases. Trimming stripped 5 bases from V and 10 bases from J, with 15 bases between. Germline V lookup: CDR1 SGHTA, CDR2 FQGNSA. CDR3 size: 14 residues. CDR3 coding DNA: TGTGCCAGCAGCCCGGGGGGAAGGGAATCACCCCTCCACTTT. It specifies CASSPGGRESPLHF.

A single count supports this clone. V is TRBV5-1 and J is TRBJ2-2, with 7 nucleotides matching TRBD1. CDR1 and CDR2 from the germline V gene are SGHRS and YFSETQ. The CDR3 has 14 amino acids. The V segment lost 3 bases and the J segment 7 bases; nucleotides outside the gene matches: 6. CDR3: CASSSTGYRGELFF. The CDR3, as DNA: TGCGCCAGCAGCTCGACAGGGTATCGCGGGGAGCTGTTTTTT. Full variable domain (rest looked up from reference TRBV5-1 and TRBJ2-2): KAGVTQTPRYLIKTRGQQVTLSCSPISGHRSVSWYQQTPGQGLQFLFEYFSETQRNKGNFPGRFSGRQFSNSRSEMNVSTLELGDSALYLCASSSTGYRGELFFGEGSRLTVL.

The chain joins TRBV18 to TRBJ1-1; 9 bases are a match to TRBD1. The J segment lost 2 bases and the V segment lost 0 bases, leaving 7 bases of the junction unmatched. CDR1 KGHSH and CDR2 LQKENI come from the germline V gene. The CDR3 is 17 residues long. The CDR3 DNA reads TGTGCCAGCTCACCACCCCGACAGGGGGGACCTAACACTGAAGCTTTCTTT. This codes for CASSPPRQGGPNTEAFF.

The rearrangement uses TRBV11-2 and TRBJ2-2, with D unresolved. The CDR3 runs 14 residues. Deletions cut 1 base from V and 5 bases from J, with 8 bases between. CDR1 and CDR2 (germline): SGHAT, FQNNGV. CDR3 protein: CASSLARITGELFF. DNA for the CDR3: TGTGCCAGCAGCTTAGCCAGAATTACCGGGGAGCTGTTTTTT.

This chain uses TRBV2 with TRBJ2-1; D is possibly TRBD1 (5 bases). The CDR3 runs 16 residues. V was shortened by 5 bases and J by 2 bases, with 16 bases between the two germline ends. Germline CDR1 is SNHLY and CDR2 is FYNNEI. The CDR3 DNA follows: TGTGCCAGCAGTCCTACGAAGGGGATCGCCTACAATGAGCAGTTCTTC. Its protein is CASSPTKGIAYNEQFF.